The 12 T cell receptor beta chains given below trace back to one sample, sequenced in a study of glioma-infiltrating T cells after dendritic cell vaccination. Sequencing used immunoSEQ multiplex PCR; TCRdb keeps in-frame clones, though not all of them. Among roughly 100,000 clones, 85% to 90% were seen once, and the ten largest hold over 2.5%. As for time point: after dendritic cell vaccination, including at tumor progression/relapse. The material was blood, obtained after dendritic cell vaccination. The receptors stem from a human donor with glioblastoma.

The chain links TRBV7-2 to TRBJ2-7; D gene uncertain. The CDR3 contains 13 residues. V dropped 3 bases and J dropped 3 bases, with 9 bases sitting between them. The germline V gene has CDR1 SGHTA and CDR2 FQGNSA. CDR3 bases: TGTGCCAGCAGCTTCCCTAGGTACTACGAGCAGTACTTC. This codes for CASSFPRYYEQYF.

V usage is TRBV4-1 and J usage is TRBJ1-1; 8 nucleotides line up with TRBD1. The CDR3 length is 12 residues. CDR1 and CDR2 (germline): MGHRA, YSYEKL. Trimming at V came to 2 bases and at J to 11 bases, leaving 4 bases not matched to a gene. CDR3 sequence (DNA): TGCGCCAGCAGCCAACCAGGGGGCTGGGCTTTCTTT. Its translation is CASSQPGGWAFF.

The chain uses TRBV10-3 and TRBJ1-5; no firm D call. The CDR3 is 15 residues long. V gave up 0 bases and J gave up 0 bases, with 6 bases separating them. Germline CDR1 is ENHRY and CDR2 is SYGVKD. The CDR3 spells CAISESEVSNQPQHF. CDR3 sequence (DNA): TGTGCCATCAGTGAGTCCGAGGTTAGCAATCAGCCCCAGCATTTT.

CDR3 residues: CASSLRGGEQYF. The CDR3 DNA reads TGTGCCAGCAGTTTACGGGGGGGGGAGCAGTACTTC. The chain combines TRBV27 with TRBJ2-7; 8 bases are a match to TRBD2. The CDR3 spans 12 residues. The germline gives CDR1 MNHEY, CDR2 SMNVEV (reference sequence). Trimming took 2 bases from V and 7 from J; bases not matched to a gene: 1.

The V call is TRBV9, the J call TRBJ1-1; a possible D gene is TRBD1 (6 bases). The CDR3 extends over 12 amino acids. V was cut by 4 bases and J by 5 bases, with 9 bases left in between. From germline, CDR1 is SGDLS and CDR2 YYNGEE. CDR3 nucleotide sequence: TGTGCCAGCAGCAAACAGGGAACTGAAGCTTTCTTT. This sequence encodes CASSKQGTEAFF.

The rearrangement links TRBV11-3 to TRBJ2-3; D gene unclear. CDR3 length equals 14 residues. The germline CDR1 and CDR2 sequences are SGHNT and YENEEA. Trimming shortened V by 4 bases and J by 4 bases, and 12 bases separated the two germline ends. The CDR3 coding sequence is TGTGCCAGCAGCTCCCCCAGCCGGGCAGATACGCAGTATTTT. It specifies CASSSPSRADTQYF.

This rearrangement joins TRBV9 to TRBJ1-2; TRBD1 agrees at 7 bases. CDR3 size: 14 residues. Looked up from germline, CDR1 is SGDLS and CDR2 is YYNGEE. The junction had 10 bases not matched to a gene; V was cut back by 3 bases and J by 8 bases. This CDR3 reads CASSGPGGVEGYTF. As DNA, the CDR3 is TGTGCCAGCAGCGGCCCAGGGGGTGTAGAAGGCTACACCTTC.

The rearrangement joins TRBV5-1 to TRBJ2-4; 8 nucleotides agree with TRBD1. Trimming at V came to 3 bases and at J to 8 bases, leaving 7 bases not matched to a gene. The CDR3 has 14 amino acids. The germline V gene encodes CDR1 SGHRS and CDR2 YFSETQ. CDR3 in amino acids: CASSSSTGGDIQYF. The CDR3 coding sequence is TGCGCCAGCAGCTCTTCTACAGGGGGAGACATTCAGTACTTC.

The CDR3 bases are TGTGCCAGCGGAAAGACAGGGGGATTCGGACAGCCCCAGCATTTT. Protein product: CASGKTGGFGQPQHF. The chain uses TRBV2 and TRBJ1-5, with 9 bases aligning to TRBD1. CDR3 length equals 15 residues. The germline V gene encodes CDR1 SNHLY and CDR2 FYNNEI. After removal of 8 bases from V and 7 bases from J, the junction contained 12 bases not matched to a gene.

The CDR3 reads CASSPGTGVAQPQHF. The CDR3 DNA follows: TGTGCCAGCAGTCCAGGGACAGGGGTCGCTCAGCCCCAGCATTTT. The chain has TRBV2 and TRBJ1-5; TRBD1 agrees at 10 bases. In germline, CDR1 is SNHLY, CDR2 FYNNEI. CDR3 length: 15 residues. Unmatched junction bases numbered 7, after V lost 5 bases and J lost 6 bases.

This chain links TRBV5-1 with TRBJ2-1, with 10 bases aligning to TRBD2. The CDR3 has 15 residues. Germline lookup yields CDR1 SGHRS and CDR2 YFSETQ. J was trimmed by 5 bases and V by 0 bases; bases with no gene match: 2. Here the CDR3 reads CASSLGLAGHNEQFF. The CDR3 DNA sequence: TGCGCCAGCAGCTTGGGACTAGCGGGCCACAATGAGCAGTTCTTC.

A single count supports this clone. The CDR3 bases are TGTGCCAGCAGTTTGGACAGGGGTAGAAACATTCAGTACTTC. It is translated as CASSLDRGRNIQYF. This chain uses TRBV27 with TRBJ2-4; 9 bases line up with TRBD1. This CDR3 region has 14 residues. J lost 6 bases, V lost 3 bases, and 3 bases had no gene match. From germline, CDR1 is MNHEY and CDR2 SMNVEV (reference sequence).